This TCR beta chain was captured by sequencing in a study of CD8 T cells in Susac syndrome. Random hexamers primed reverse transcription of 0.5 to 1 ug RNA. The immunoSEQ assay covered 54 Vbeta and 13 Jbeta segments for CDR3. TCRdb passed the immunoSEQ multiplex PCR reads through MiXCR, listing each CDR3 protein once. This table has about 180,000 distinct CDR3 sequences, approximately 96% appearing once. CDR3 length: 17 amino acids. Per germline, CDR1 SQVTM and CDR2 ANQGSEA. V was pared by 4 bases and J by 0 bases, with 11 bases of the junction left unmatched. Sequencing of TCR beta, carried out with a high-throughput approach, was applied to CD8+ and CD4+ T cells from the blood. The multiple sclerosis control group consisted of treatment-naive patients whose relapsing-remitting disease, which was either stable or active, fulfilled revised McDonald criteria. Negative isolation yielded the CD8+ and CD4+ T cells, while FACS enriched the TEMRA cells.

V is TRBV29-1 and J is TRBJ1-3, with 8 bases identical to TRBD1. The sample consisted of CD8+ T cells from PBMCs. The clonotype was recovered from a human donor with multiple sclerosis. CDR3 region: CSVAPTGARHSGNTIYF. The CDR3 DNA reads TGCAGCGTTGCTCCGACAGGGGCTCGTCACTCTGGAAACACCATATATTTT.